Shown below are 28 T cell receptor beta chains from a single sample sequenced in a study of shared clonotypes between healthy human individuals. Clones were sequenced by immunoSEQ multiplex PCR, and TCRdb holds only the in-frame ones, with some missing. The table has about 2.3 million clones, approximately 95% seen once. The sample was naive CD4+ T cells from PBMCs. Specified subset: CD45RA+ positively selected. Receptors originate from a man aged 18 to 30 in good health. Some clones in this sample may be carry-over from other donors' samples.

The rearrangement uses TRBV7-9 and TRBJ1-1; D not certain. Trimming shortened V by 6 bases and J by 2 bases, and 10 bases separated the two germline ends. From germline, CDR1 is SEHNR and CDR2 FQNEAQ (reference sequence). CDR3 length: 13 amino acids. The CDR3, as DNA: TGTGCCAGCAGACCAGACATTAACACTGAAGCTTTCTTT. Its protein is CASRPDINTEAFF.

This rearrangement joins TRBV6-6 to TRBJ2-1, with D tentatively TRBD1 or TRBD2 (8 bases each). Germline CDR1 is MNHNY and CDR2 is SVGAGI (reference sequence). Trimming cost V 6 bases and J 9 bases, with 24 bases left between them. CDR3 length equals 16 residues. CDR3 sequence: CASSRQGIGTRGEQFF. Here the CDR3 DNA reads TGTGCCAGCAGCCGACAGGGGATCGGGACTAGGGGTGAGCAGTTCTTC.

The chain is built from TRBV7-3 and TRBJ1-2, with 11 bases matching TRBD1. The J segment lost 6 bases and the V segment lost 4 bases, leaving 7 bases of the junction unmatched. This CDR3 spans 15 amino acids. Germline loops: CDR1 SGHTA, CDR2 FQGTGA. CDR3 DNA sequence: TGTGCCAGCAGCTCGAACCCGGGACAGGGGGATGGCTACACCTTC. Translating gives CASSSNPGQGDGYTF.

The CDR3 nucleotides are TGCAGCACGTCCGGACTAGCGGGAGTAACAGATACGCAGTATTTT. It translates to CSTSGLAGVTDTQYF. J is TRBJ2-3 and V is TRBV29-1; 13 positions agree with TRBD2. The germline CDR1 and CDR2 sequences are SQVTM and ANQGSEA. The length of the CDR3 is 15 residues. With 8 bases clipped from V and 3 bases from J, the junction kept 8 bases outside the gene matches.

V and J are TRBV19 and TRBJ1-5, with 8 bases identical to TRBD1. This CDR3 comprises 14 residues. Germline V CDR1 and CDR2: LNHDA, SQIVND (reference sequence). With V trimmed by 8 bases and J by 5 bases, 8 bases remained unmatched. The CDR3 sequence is CASRTGLEDQPQHF. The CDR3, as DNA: TGTGCCAGTCGGACAGGGCTGGAGGATCAGCCCCAGCATTTT.

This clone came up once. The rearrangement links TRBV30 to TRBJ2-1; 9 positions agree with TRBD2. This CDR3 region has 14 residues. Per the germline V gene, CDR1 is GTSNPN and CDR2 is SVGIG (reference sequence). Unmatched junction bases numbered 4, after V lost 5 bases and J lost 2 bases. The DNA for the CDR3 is TGTGCCTGGTCTAGCGGGATGACCTACAATGAGCAGTTCTTC. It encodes CAWSSGMTYNEQFF.

The CDR3 region has the DNA TGTGCCAGCAGCGTCGGGTACACCGGGGAGCTGTTTTTT. It is translated as CASSVGYTGELFF. This chain connects TRBV5-6 to TRBJ2-2; D gene uncertain. The CDR3 is 13 residues long. Germline V gene lookup returns CDR1 SGHDT and CDR2 YYEEEE. Trimming left V 4 bases short and J 3 bases short, with 7 bases between.

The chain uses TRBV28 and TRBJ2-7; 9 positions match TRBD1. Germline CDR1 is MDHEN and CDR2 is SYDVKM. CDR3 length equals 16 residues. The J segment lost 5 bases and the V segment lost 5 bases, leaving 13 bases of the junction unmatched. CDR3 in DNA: TGTGCCAGCAGTCACCACACAGGGGGCGCGGGGGACGAGCAGTACTTC. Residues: CASSHHTGGAGDEQYF.

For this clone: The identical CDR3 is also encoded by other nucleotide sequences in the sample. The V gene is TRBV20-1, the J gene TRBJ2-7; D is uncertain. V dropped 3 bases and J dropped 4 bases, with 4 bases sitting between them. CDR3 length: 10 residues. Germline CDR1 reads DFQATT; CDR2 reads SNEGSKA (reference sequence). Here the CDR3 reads CSASLYEQYF. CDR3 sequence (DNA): TGCAGTGCTAGTCTTTACGAGCAGTACTTC.

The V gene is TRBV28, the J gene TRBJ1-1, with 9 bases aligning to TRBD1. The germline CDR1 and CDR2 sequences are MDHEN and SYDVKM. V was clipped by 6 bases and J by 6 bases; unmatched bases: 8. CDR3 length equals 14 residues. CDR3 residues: CASRATGTGSEAFF. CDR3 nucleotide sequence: TGTGCCAGCAGGGCAACCGGGACAGGGTCTGAAGCTTTCTTT.

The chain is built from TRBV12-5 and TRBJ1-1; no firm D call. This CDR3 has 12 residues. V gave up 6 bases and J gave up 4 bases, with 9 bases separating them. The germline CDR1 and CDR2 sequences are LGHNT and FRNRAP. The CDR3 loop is CASGEGSTEAFF. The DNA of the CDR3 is TGTGCTAGTGGGGAGGGTAGCACTGAAGCTTTCTTT.

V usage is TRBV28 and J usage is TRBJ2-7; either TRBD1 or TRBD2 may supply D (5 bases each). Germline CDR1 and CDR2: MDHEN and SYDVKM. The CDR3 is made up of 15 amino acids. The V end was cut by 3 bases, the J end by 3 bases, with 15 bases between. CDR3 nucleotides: TGTGCCAGCAGTTTGGTTGGGGGTCCCGGCTACGAGCAGTACTTC. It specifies CASSLVGGPGYEQYF.

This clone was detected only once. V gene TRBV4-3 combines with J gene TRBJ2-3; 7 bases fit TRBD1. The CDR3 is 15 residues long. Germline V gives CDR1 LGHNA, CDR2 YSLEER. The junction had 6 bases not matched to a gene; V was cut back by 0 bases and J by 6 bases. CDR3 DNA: TGCGCCAGCAGCCAAGATACACAGGGGCCGGATACGCAGTATTTT. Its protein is CASSQDTQGPDTQYF.

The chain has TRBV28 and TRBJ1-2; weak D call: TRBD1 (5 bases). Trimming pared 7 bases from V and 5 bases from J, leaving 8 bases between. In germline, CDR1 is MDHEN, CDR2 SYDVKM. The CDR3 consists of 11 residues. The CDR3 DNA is TGTGCCAGCATAGGGGAATATGGCTACACCTTC. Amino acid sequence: CASIGEYGYTF.

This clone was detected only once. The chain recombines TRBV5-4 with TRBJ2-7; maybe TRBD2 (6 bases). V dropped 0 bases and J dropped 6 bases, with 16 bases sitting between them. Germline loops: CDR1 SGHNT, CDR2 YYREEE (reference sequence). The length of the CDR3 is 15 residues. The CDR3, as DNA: TGTGCCAGCAGCTTGGCGGCGGGGCAAATCTCCGAGCAGTACTTC. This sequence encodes CASSLAAGQISEQYF. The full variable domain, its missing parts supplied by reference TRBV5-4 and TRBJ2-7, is ETGVTQSPTHLIKTRGQQVTLRCSSQSGHNTVSWYQQALGQGPQFIFQYYREEENGRGNFPPRFSGLQFPNYSSELNVNALELDDSALYLCASSLAAGQISEQYFGPGTRLTVT.

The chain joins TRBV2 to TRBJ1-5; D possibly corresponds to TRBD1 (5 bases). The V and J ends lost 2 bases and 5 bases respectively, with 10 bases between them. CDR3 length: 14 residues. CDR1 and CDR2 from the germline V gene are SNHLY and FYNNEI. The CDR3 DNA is TGTGCCAGCAGTGAACAGGGCTTGGATCAGCCCCAGCATTTT. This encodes CASSEQGLDQPQHF.

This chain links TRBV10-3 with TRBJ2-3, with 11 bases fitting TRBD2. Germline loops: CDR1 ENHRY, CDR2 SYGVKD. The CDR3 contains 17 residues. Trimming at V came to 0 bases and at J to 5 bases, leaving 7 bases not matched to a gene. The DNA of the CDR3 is TGTGCCATCAGTGAGTCGGGACAAGGACTAGCGGGAGATACGCAGTATTTT. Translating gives CAISESGQGLAGDTQYF.

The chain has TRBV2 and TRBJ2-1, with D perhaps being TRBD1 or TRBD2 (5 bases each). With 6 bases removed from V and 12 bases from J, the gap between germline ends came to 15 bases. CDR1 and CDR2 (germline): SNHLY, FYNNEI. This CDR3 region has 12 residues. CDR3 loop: CASSRDQGSQFF. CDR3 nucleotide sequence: TGTGCCAGCAGCCGGGACCAGGGATCGCAGTTCTTC.

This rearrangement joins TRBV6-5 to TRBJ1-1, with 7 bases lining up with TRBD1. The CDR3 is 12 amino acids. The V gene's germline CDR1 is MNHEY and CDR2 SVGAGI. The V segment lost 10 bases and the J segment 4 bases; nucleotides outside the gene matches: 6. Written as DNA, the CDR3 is TGTGCCATCTCGAGGGGGCCCACTGAAGCTTTCTTT. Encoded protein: CAISRGPTEAFF.

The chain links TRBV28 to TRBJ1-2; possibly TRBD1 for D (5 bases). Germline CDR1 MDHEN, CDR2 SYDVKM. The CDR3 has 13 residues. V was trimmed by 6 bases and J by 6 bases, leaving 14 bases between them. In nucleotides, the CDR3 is TGTGCCAGCAGACAGGAGGGGCACCATGGCTACACCTTC. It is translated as CASRQEGHHGYTF.

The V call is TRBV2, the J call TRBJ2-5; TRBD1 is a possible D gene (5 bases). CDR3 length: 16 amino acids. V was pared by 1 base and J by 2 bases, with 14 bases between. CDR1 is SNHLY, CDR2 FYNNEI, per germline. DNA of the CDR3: TGTGCCAGCAGTGAAGTGTATGGCAGGGCACAAGAGACCCAGTACTTC. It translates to CASSEVYGRAQETQYF.

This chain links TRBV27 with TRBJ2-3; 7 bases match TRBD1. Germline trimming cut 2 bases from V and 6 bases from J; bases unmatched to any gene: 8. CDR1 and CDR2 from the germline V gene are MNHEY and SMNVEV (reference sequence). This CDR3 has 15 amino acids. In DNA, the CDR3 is TGTGCCAGCAGTTTACTCAACAGGGGATCGGATACGCAGTATTTT. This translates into CASSLLNRGSDTQYF.

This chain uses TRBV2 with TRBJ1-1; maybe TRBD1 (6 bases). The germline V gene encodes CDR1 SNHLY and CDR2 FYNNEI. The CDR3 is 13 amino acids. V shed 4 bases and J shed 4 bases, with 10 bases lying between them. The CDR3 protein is CASSVQGPTEAFF. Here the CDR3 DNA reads TGTGCCAGCAGTGTACAGGGTCCCACTGAAGCTTTCTTT.

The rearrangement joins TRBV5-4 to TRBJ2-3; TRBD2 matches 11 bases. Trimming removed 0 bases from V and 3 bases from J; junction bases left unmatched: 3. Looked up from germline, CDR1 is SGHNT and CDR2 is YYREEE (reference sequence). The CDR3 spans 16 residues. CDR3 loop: CASSLGSSGRTDTQYF. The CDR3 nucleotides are TGTGCCAGCAGCTTGGGCTCTAGCGGGAGGACAGATACGCAGTATTTT.

The CDR3 here is CASSLPGLRITGELFF. The CDR3, as DNA: TGTGCCAGCAGCTTACCGGGACTCCGGATCACCGGGGAGCTGTTTTTT. V gene TRBV7-9 combines with J gene TRBJ2-2; D perhaps matches TRBD2 (6 bases). CDR1 and CDR2 from the germline V gene are SEHNR and FQNEAQ (reference sequence). The CDR3 loop spans 16 amino acids. V lost 2 bases and J 4 bases, leaving 14 bases between the germline ends.

The CDR3 coding sequence is TGTGCCAGCAGCACCGGGACTGGCGTATCCTACGAGCAGTACTTC. It encodes CASSTGTGVSYEQYF. V usage is TRBV6-5 and J usage is TRBJ2-7; possibly TRBD2 for D (6 bases). V lost 6 bases to trimming and J lost 1 base, with 16 bases between them. CDR3 size: 15 residues. Germline V gene data show CDR1 as MNHEY and CDR2 as SVGAGI.

The CDR3 loop reads CSVGTRLAYNEQFF. For the CDR3, the DNA is TGCAGCGTTGGGACTAGGCTCGCCTACAATGAGCAGTTCTTC. The J gene is TRBJ2-1, the V gene TRBV29-1; the match to TRBD2 covers 7 bases. The junction had 5 bases not matched to a gene; V was cut back by 4 bases and J by 2 bases. This CDR3 contains 14 residues. Germline CDR1 and CDR2: SQVTM and ANQGSEA.

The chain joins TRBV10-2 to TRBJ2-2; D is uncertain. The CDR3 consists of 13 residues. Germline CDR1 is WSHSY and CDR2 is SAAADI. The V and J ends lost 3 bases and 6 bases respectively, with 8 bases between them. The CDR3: CASSEHRAGELFF. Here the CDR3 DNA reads TGCGCCAGCAGTGAACACCGAGCCGGGGAGCTGTTTTTT.